This T cell receptor (beta chain) originates from a study of blood T cell repertoires in COVID-19. Method: immunoSEQ multiplex PCR; TCRdb's copy keeps in-frame clones and lacks some. This sample yields roughly 250,000 clones, of which more than 75% are seen a single time; under 2% belongs to the top ten. The V gene's germline CDR1 is SGHNT and CDR2 YYREEE (reference sequence). V was pared by 4 bases and J by 8 bases, with 6 bases of the junction left unmatched. This CDR3 region has 13 residues. Material: PBMCs or T cells enriched from blood (not recorded which). The V and J genes are TRBV5-4 and TRBJ1-2; 9 bases line up with TRBD1. This TCR derives from a woman in her 50s who had recovered from COVID-19. CDR3 bases: TGTGCCAGCAGCCCGGGACAGGGTAGCGGCTACACCTTC. Translation: CASSPGQGSGYTF.